This TCR beta chain was identified in a study of multiple sclerosis patients with progressive multifocal leukoencephalopathy. This CDR3 is 15 amino acids long. The germline V gene encodes CDR1 SNHLY and CDR2 FYNNEI. V lost 3 bases to trimming and J lost 2 bases; unmatched junction nucleotides: 6. The time point denotes: before natalizumab initiation. Before the first natalizumab infusion, T0 blood samples were taken. The assay was run at survey level. Only in-frame clones appear in the TCRdb table, and some are missing; sequencing was by immunoSEQ multiplex PCR. The table lists more than 30,000 clones, 70% to 90% of them singletons.

Sequenced sample: PBMCs. The chain employs TRBV2 and TRBJ2-7; 8 bases fit TRBD1. The receptor comes from a human donor with multiple sclerosis. The CDR3 spells CASSEYRDRTYEQYF. The CDR3 region has the DNA TGTGCCAGCAGTGAGTATAGGGACAGGACCTACGAGCAGTACTTC.